The clone carrying this TCR beta chain has only one observation. Its specificity is unknown. These data belong to a study of cytomegalovirus exposure and HLA in healthy donors. About the research overall: HLA-typed donors were the source of tens of millions of unique TCRs, which an early data release held.

General study results and limits: In a later analysis, compared with equally common non-associated chains, HLA-associated beta chains were more expanded. Usually a TCR sequence was rare, but some public TCRs were found in many donors.

Primers: 60 Vbeta forward and 13 Jbeta reverse. The table came from immunoSEQ multiplex PCR; TCRdb's copy has only in-frame clones and leaves some out. There are 130,000 or so clones in the sample; roughly 71% occur only once, and less than 3% lies in the top ten. This TCR was sampled from a woman in her 40s in good health and CMV-seropositive. The sequenced material came from PBMCs.

CDR3 loop: CASTPRGYNSPLHF. CDR3 coding DNA: TGTGCCAGCACCCCGAGAGGGTATAATTCACCCCTCCACTTT. The genes are TRBV6-6 and TRBJ1-6, with D unclear. Trimming left V 7 bases short and J 4 bases short, with 11 bases between. The length of the CDR3 is 14 residues. Germline V gene data show CDR1 as MNHNY and CDR2 as SVGAGI (reference sequence).